The clone carrying this TCR beta chain was observed once. Its antigen is undetermined. Sequencing used immunoSEQ multiplex PCR; TCRdb keeps in-frame clones, though not all of them. The sample lists millions of clones, 80% to 95% occurring once. The entry originates in a study of shared clonotypes between healthy human individuals. As for the study in general: Donors were a couple of women and a few men aged 18 to 49.

CD4+ cells were split into CD45RA+ naive and CD45RA-negative memory subsets. Germline V gene sequence: CDR1 MNHNS, CDR2 SASEGT. The CDR3 sequence is 15 residues long. Germline trimming cut 4 bases from V and 7 bases from J; bases unmatched to any gene: 12. Whole-study findings and limits: In a handful of donors, roughly 5.2% of naive CD4 clonotypes appeared in common.

The sequenced sample consisted of naive CD4+ T cells from PBMCs. The subset was: CD45RA+ positively selected. The chain carries TRBV6-1 and TRBJ2-5; 7 bases align to TRBD1. The TCR was taken from a man between 18 and 35 years old in good health. Some clones in this sample may be carry-over from other donors' samples. The CDR3 sequence: CASSADRVKEVTQYF. The CDR3 DNA reads as TGTGCCAGCAGTGCTGACAGGGTGAAGGAGGTGACCCAGTACTTC.